One and the same sample provided the 22 T cell receptor beta chains below, sequenced in a study of cytomegalovirus exposure and HLA in healthy donors (TCRdb year 2017). Libraries were made using the immunoSEQ multiplex PCR assay. For the multiplex PCR, a mixture combining 60 forward primers for TCR Vbeta segments and 13 reverse primers for TCR Jbeta segments was used. TCRdb retrieved this table from immuneACCESS and kept in-frame rearrangements only. Not all clones are present; in checked studies, unresolved V genes account for under half, and no reason is known for the remainder. The sample has 150,000 or so clones on record, 65% to 80% of them singletons. The top ten hold 2.8% of the sample. The sample consisted of PBMCs. The receptor set was obtained from a man between 18 and 29 years old in good health and CMV-seronegative.

Comment on this clone: The junction differs from germline at one of its ends, possibly a read error. The chain couples TRBV4-1 to TRBJ2-1, with TRBD2 identical over 9 bases. The CDR3 contains 16 residues. Germline values: CDR1 MGHRA, CDR2 YSYEKL. The CDR3 sequence: CASSQASRGGNNGQFF. CDR3 DNA: TGCGCCAGCAGCCAAGCGTCGCGGGGGGGAAACAATGGGCAGTTCTTC.

This sequence joins TRBV28 and TRBJ2-5, with D possibly TRBD1 on 6 matching bases. This CDR3 region has 19 residues. V was pared by 3 bases and J by 2 bases, with 25 bases between. Germline assignment: CDR1 MDHEN and CDR2 SYDVKM. This CDR3 reads CASSFPGVTAMSRQETQYF. As DNA, the CDR3 is TGTGCCAGCAGTTTCCCAGGGGTCACGGCTATGTCTAGACAAGAGACCCAGTACTTC.

J is TRBJ2-1 and V is TRBV30; TRBD2 agrees at 10 bases. CDR3 size: 17 residues. With V trimmed by 1 base and J by 5 bases, 11 bases remained unmatched. Germline lookup yields CDR1 GTSNPN and CDR2 SVGIG (reference sequence). The CDR3 DNA reads as TGTGCCTGGAGTGGGAGCGGGGGGGCCCAACCGAACAATGAGCAGTTCTTC. Encoded protein: CAWSGSGGAQPNNEQFF.

The J gene is TRBJ1-2, the V gene TRBV2; D remains unclear. Germline CDR1 SNHLY, CDR2 FYNNEI. Trimming took off 9 bases at V and 0 bases at J, with 14 bases between the two ends. This CDR3 comprises 14 residues. Written as DNA, the CDR3 is TGTGCCAGACATGAGGGAAACGCTAACTATGGCTACACCTTC. Translating gives CARHEGNANYGYTF.

The chain carries TRBV6-5 and TRBJ2-3; D remains ambiguous. V lost 0 bases and J lost 5, with 6 bases in between. The CDR3 has 13 residues. Germline lookup yields CDR1 MNHEY and CDR2 SVGAGI. CDR3 protein: CASSYSSEDTQYF. CDR3 nucleotides: TGTGCCAGCAGTTACTCGAGTGAAGATACGCAGTATTTT.

The chain is built from TRBV27 and TRBJ1-4; D not certain. Germline CDR1 is MNHEY and CDR2 is SMNVEV (reference sequence). Trimming took 3 bases from V and 4 from J, leaving 12 bases between them. The CDR3 runs to 15 residues. CDR3 sequence: CASSFIGFSNEKLFF. CDR3 in DNA: TGTGCCAGCAGTTTTATCGGGTTCAGTAATGAAAAACTGTTTTTT.

The genes are TRBV5-4 and TRBJ1-6, with 8 bases lining up with TRBD1. Germline V lookup: CDR1 SGHNT, CDR2 YYREEE (reference sequence). CDR3 length equals 17 residues. V trimming: 1 base; J trimming: 6 bases; junction bases outside the gene matches: 9. Written as DNA, the CDR3 is TGTGCCAGCAGCTTGAGGGTCAGGGGGCTTGGTAATTCACCCCTCCACTTT. It codes for CASSLRVRGLGNSPLHF.

This chain joins TRBV2 and TRBJ1-2, with D hard to call. Between the trimmed V and J ends, which lost 6 bases and 4 bases, there was a span of 21 bases. CDR3 length equals 16 residues. CDR1 and CDR2 (germline): SNHLY, FYNNEI. CDR3 sequence (DNA): TGTGCCAGCAGGGGGTTGGAGGGCCTAAATACCTATGGCTACACCTTC. Translation: CASRGLEGLNTYGYTF.

The CDR3 sequence: CASSPGGQGFFGYTF. CDR3 nucleotide sequence: TGTGCCAGCAGCCCCGGCGGACAGGGGTTCTTTGGCTACACCTTC. The rearrangement uses TRBV9 and TRBJ1-2, with 9 positions matching TRBD1. Germline V CDR1 and CDR2: SGDLS, YYNGEE. Unmatched junction bases numbered 11, after V lost 4 bases and J lost 7 bases. CDR3 length: 15 amino acids.

This chain connects TRBV6-5 to TRBJ1-2; D ambiguous. V lost 6 bases to trimming and J lost 5 bases, with 13 bases between them. CDR1 and CDR2 from the germline V gene are MNHEY and SVGAGI. CDR3 length: 13 amino acids. In DNA, the CDR3 is TGTGCCAGCAGCCTCTTCGCTCAGTATGGCTACACCTTC. This sequence encodes CASSLFAQYGYTF.

The chain recombines TRBV9 with TRBJ1-2; tentatively, D is TRBD1 (6 bases). The germline CDR1 and CDR2 sequences are SGDLS and YYNGEE. The CDR3 is 19 residues long. The ends were cut back, 2 bases at V and 1 base at J, with 24 bases in the middle. CDR3 nucleotide sequence: TGTGCCAGCAGCGTCACCTCTCGGGACAAGAAAACACTTAACTATGGCTACACCTTC. Translating it yields CASSVTSRDKKTLNYGYTF.

The V gene is TRBV6-1, the J gene TRBJ2-7; 7 nucleotides line up with TRBD1. V was clipped by 6 bases and J by 5 bases; unmatched bases: 10. CDR1 and CDR2 (germline): MNHNS, SASEGT. The CDR3 has 14 amino acids. The CDR3 coding sequence is TGTGCCAGCAGACCCGGGACAGCACAGGACGAGCAGTACGTC. Residues: CASRPGTAQDEQYV.

The chain links TRBV27 to TRBJ2-1, with D possibly TRBD1 on 8 matching bases. CDR1 and CDR2 (germline): MNHEY, SMNVEV (reference sequence). The V gene lost 4 bases and the J gene lost 8 bases, with 24 bases spanning the gap. The CDR3 has 17 residues. CDR3 protein: CASSSPIQGGPRYEQFF. The CDR3 DNA reads as TGTGCCAGCAGTTCCCCCATACAGGGGGGGCCTCGGTATGAGCAGTTCTTC.

The V call is TRBV16, the J call TRBJ2-7; D is undetermined. CDR3 length equals 13 residues. V lost 4 bases and J 0 bases, leaving 7 bases between the germline ends. Germline values: CDR1 KGHSY, CDR2 FQNENV. In DNA, the CDR3 is TGTGCCAGCAGCCGGGCCGGCTCCTACGAGCAGTACTTC. This gives the protein CASSRAGSYEQYF.

V and J are TRBV9 and TRBJ2-2, with 13 positions matching TRBD2. Germline CDR1 is SGDLS and CDR2 is YYNGEE. With 3 bases clipped from V and 1 base from J, the junction kept 12 bases outside the gene matches. This CDR3 comprises 20 residues. The CDR3 loop is CASSAAKTSGGIWNTGELFF. CDR3 DNA sequence: TGTGCCAGCAGCGCTGCAAAGACTAGCGGGGGGATATGGAACACCGGGGAGCTGTTTTTT.

V and J are TRBV9 and TRBJ2-5; D is undetermined. Germline CDR1 and CDR2: SGDLS and YYNGEE. The CDR3 extends over 14 amino acids. The V end lost 3 bases, the J end lost 5 bases, and 14 bases lay between the germline ends. CDR3 DNA sequence: TGTGCCAGCAGCGCCACTGACTTGTGGGAGACCCAGTACTTC. Its protein is CASSATDLWETQYF.

The chain recombines TRBV18 with TRBJ1-1; TRBD1 is a possible D gene (5 bases). V was shortened by 3 bases and J by 8 bases, with 13 bases between the two germline ends. The CDR3 length is 13 residues. CDR1 and CDR2 from the germline V gene are KGHSH and LQKENI. CDR3 DNA: TGTGCCAGCTCACCCGATGGACGGGGGGAAGCTTTCTTT. Its translation is CASSPDGRGEAFF.

Note on this clone: A junction end diverges from the germline sequence, so it may reflect a read error. The chain is built from TRBV6-5 and TRBJ2-1; 10 bases line up with TRBD2. The CDR3 has 15 amino acids. Germline CDR1 MNHEY, CDR2 SVGAGI. The CDR3 reads CASSLTSGQYNERFF. The CDR3, as DNA: TGTGCCAGCAGCCTGACTAGCGGGCAATACAATGAGCGGTTCTTC.

This sequence joins TRBV27 and TRBJ2-2, with D tentatively TRBD2 (5 bases). Germline lookup yields CDR1 MNHEY and CDR2 SMNVEV (reference sequence). This CDR3 is built from 14 residues. V lost 4 bases, J lost 2 bases, and 8 bases lay in between. The CDR3 region is CASSWTGNTGELFF. The CDR3 DNA follows: TGTGCCAGCAGTTGGACGGGAAACACCGGGGAGCTGTTTTTT.

In its sample, this clone was seen a few times. The CDR3 DNA sequence: TGTGCCAGCAGCGTAGCTAGCGGGGGTATTGGGACCCAGTACTTC. As protein: CASSVASGGIGTQYF. This chain connects TRBV9 to TRBJ2-5, with 10 bases fitting TRBD2. The junction had 6 bases not matched to a gene; V was cut back by 0 bases and J by 7 bases. The CDR3 totals 15 residues. Looked up from germline, CDR1 is SGDLS and CDR2 is YYNGEE. The full variable domain, its missing parts supplied by reference TRBV9 and TRBJ2-5, is DSGVTQTPKHLITATGQRVTLRCSPRSGDLSVYWYQQSLDQGLQFLIQYYNGEERAKGNILERFSAQQFPDLHSELNLSSLELGDSALYFCASSVASGGIGTQYFGPGTRLLVL.

The genes are TRBV6-5 and TRBJ2-3, with D perhaps matching TRBD1 (5 bases). Trimming took 10 bases from V and 1 from J, leaving 6 bases between them. The germline CDR1 and CDR2 sequences are MNHEY and SVGAGI. The CDR3 runs 11 residues. The CDR3 loop is CATGRTDTQYF. CDR3 DNA: TGTGCCACAGGGCGCACAGATACGCAGTATTTT.

This sequence joins TRBV4-1 and TRBJ2-7; a weak D match, TRBD1 (6 bases). This CDR3 contains 15 residues. V dropped 0 bases and J dropped 5 bases, with 14 bases sitting between them. Looked up from germline, CDR1 is MGHRA and CDR2 is YSYEKL. CDR3 sequence (DNA): TGCGCCAGCAGCCAAGATGGCCAGGGGTTCAACGAGCAGTACTTC. This translates into CASSQDGQGFNEQYF.